The sequence of this TCR delta chain was determined in a study of γδ T cells in repeated Plasmodium falciparum infection. Study-wide points: Malian donors came from one small rural village, predominantly one ethnic group. Vdelta2-negative gammadelta repertoires appeared less diverse and less shared in Malian than Australian children.

TCRdb re-called the multiplex PCR reads with CATT. The data contain 80,000 to 95,000 delta-chain clones, 1.4% to 1.5% of them singletons. To note about this clone: The target antigen is unknown. The protein TCRdb gives is from a much larger clone and does not agree with this DNA's translation at residue 11, likely a read error; the protein shown here comes from the DNA.

Germline-derived CDR1 and CDR2 are GEAIGNYY and EKD. Unmatched junction bases numbered 9, after V lost 0 bases and J lost 6 bases. The CDR3 contains 16 residues. Flow sorting of PBMC yielded separate Vgamma9/Vdelta2+ and Vdelta2-negative gammadelta T cell populations for bulk repertoire analysis. This receptor was taken from a pool of human donors (malaria-infected and uninfected, not separated). This chain joins TRDV2 and TRDJ1, with 10 bases identical to TRDD3. Sample: gamma-delta T cells from blood. CDR3 in amino acids: CACDTGGGGYNNKLIF. The CDR3 DNA follows: TGTGCCTGTGACACCGGAGGTGGGGGATACAACAATAAACTCATCTTT.